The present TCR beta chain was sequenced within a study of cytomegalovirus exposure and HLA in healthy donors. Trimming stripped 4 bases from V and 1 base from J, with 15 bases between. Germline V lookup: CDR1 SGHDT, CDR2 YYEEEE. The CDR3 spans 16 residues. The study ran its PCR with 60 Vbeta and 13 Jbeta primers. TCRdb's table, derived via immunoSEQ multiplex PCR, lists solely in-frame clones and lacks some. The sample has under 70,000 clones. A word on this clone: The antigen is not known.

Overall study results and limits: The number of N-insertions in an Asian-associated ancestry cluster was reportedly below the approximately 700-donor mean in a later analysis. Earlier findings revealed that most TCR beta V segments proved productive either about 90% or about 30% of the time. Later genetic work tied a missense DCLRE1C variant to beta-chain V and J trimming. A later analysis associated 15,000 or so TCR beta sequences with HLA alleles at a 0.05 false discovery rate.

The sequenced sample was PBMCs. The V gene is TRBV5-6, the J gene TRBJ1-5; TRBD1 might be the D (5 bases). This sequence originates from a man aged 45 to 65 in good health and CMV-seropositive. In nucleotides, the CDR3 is TGTGCCAGCAGCACCCGGGCCAGGGCGAGCAATCAGCCCCAGCATTTT. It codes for CASSTRARASNQPQHF.